The 8 T cell receptor beta chains below come from one sample, sequenced in a study of blood T cell repertoires in COVID-19. TCRdb's copy holds only in-frame clones and misses some; the assay was immunoSEQ multiplex PCR. There are about 130,000 clones in the sample; 79% occur only once, and 30% to 45% lies in the top ten. Sequenced: peripheral blood. These receptors originate from a man aged 35-49 years with active or convalescent COVID-19.

Only a few counts were recorded for this clone. The chain combines TRBV27 with TRBJ2-1, with D possibly TRBD2 on 5 matching bases. The length of the CDR3 is 15 residues. Germline-derived CDR1 and CDR2 are MNHEY and SMNVEV (reference sequence). Trimming left V 3 bases short and J 6 bases short, with 15 bases between. CDR3 amino acids: CASSFSAAALNEQFF. In nucleotides, the CDR3 is TGTGCCAGCAGTTTTTCAGCGGCCGCCCTCAATGAGCAGTTCTTC.

V is TRBV7-7 and J is TRBJ1-3, with 7 positions matching TRBD1. The CDR3 runs to 15 residues. Germline CDR1 and CDR2: SSHAT and FNYEAQ (reference sequence). J was trimmed by 6 bases and V by 5 bases; bases with no gene match: 10. CDR3 DNA sequence: TGTGCCAGCAGCACGGGAACAGGGGCACAAAACACCATATATTTT. Translated, it gives CASSTGTGAQNTIYF.

This clone has only a few counts. The V and J genes are TRBV4-1 and TRBJ1-3; tentatively, D is TRBD1 (5 bases). CDR3 length: 17 amino acids. V lost 1 base and J lost 4, with 17 bases in between. Germline CDR1 reads MGHRA; CDR2 reads YSYEKL. The CDR3 is CASSQGGSGRGGNTIYF. CDR3 DNA: TGCGCCAGCAGCCAAGGAGGTTCAGGGCGAGGAGGAAACACCATATATTTT.

The chain is built from TRBV28 and TRBJ1-5; the match to TRBD1 covers 7 bases. CDR1 and CDR2 (germline): MDHEN, SYDVKM. Germline trimming cut 5 bases from V and 6 bases from J; bases unmatched to any gene: 16. This CDR3 has 17 residues. CDR3 region: CASSPPPRGGAAQPQHF. The CDR3 nucleotides are TGTGCCAGCAGTCCCCCTCCAAGAGGGGGCGCGGCTCAGCCCCAGCATTTT.

This rearrangement joins TRBV5-4 to TRBJ2-3; 7 nucleotides agree with TRBD1. This CDR3 has 16 amino acids. Germline V gene data show CDR1 as SGHNT and CDR2 as YYREEE (reference sequence). J gave up 0 bases and V 3 bases, and 7 bases lay outside the gene matches. CDR3 sequence reads: CASSSLYRGSTDTQYF. CDR3 coding DNA: TGTGCCAGCAGCTCCCTCTACAGGGGAAGCACAGATACGCAGTATTTT.

As concerns this clone: One junction end does not reproduce the germline sequence, and a read error may be involved. The CDR3 nucleotides are TGTGCCAGTAGTACCCCCCTAGGGGGAAGACTCTTC. Translated: CASSTPLGGRLF. The V and J genes are TRBV19 and TRBJ2-1; a weak D match, TRBD1 (6 bases). The V gene's germline CDR1 is LNHDA and CDR2 SQIVND (reference sequence). The CDR3 is 12 amino acids. Using reference TRBV19 and TRBJ2-1 for the parts outside the CDR3, the full variable domain is DGGITQSPKYLFRKEGQNVTLSCEQNLNHDAMYWYRQDPGQGLRLIYYSQIVNDFQKGDIAEGYSVSREKKESFPLTVTSAQKNPTAFYLCASSTPLGGRLFGPGTRLTVL.

This clone was seen once. This sample also contains other DNA sequences that code for the same CDR3. The genes are TRBV30 and TRBJ1-1; D call uncertain. CDR3 length equals 11 residues. CDR1 GTSNPN and CDR2 SVGIG come from the germline V gene (reference sequence). The V end was cut by 4 bases, the J end by 0 bases, with 3 bases between. The CDR3 region is CAWTLNTEAFF. The DNA of the CDR3 is TGTGCCTGGACTTTGAACACTGAAGCTTTCTTT.

The gene calls are TRBV6-5 and TRBJ1-1; D unresolved. Germline loops: CDR1 MNHEY, CDR2 SVGAGI. The CDR3 sequence is 13 residues long. Trimming took 6 bases from V and 0 from J, leaving 8 bases between them. The CDR3 DNA reads TGTGCCAGCAGAGGCGGCCTGAACACTGAAGCTTTCTTT. Amino acids: CASRGGLNTEAFF.